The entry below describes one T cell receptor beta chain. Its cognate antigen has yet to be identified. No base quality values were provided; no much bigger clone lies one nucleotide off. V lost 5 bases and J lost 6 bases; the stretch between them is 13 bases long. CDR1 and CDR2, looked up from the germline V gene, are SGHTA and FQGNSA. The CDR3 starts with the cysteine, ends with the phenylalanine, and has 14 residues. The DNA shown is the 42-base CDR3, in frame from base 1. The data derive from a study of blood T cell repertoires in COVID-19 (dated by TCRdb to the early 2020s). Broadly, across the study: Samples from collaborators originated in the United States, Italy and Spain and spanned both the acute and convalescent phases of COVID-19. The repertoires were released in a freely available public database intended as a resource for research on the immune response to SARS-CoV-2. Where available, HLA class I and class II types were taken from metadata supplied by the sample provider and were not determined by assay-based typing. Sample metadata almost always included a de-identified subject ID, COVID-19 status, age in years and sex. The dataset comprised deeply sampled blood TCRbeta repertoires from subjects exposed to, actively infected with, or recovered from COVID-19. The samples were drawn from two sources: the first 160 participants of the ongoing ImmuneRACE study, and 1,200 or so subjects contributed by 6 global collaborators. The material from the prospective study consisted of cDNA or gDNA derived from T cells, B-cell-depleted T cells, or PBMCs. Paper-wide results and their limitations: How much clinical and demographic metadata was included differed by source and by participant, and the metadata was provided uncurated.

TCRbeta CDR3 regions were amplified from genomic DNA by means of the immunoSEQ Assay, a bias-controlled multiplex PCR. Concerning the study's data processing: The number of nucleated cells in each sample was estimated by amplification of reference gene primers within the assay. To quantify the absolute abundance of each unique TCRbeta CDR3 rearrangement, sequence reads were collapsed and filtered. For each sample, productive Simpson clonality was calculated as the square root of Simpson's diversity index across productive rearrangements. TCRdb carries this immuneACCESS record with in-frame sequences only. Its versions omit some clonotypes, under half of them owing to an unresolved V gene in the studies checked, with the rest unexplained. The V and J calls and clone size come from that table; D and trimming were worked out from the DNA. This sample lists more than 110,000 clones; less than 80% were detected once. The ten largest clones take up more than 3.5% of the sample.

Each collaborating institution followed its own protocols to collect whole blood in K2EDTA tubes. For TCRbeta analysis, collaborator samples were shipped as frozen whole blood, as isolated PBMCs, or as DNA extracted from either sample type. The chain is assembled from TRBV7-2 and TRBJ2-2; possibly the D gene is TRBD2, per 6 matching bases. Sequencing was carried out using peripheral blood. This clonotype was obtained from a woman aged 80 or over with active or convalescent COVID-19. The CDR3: CASSRDSTSGELFF. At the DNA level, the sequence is TGTGCCAGCAGCCGGGACTCTACTTCCGGGGAGCTGTTTTTT.